The present TCR beta chain was sequenced within a study of shared clonotypes between healthy human individuals. Notes on the study in general: Unshared clonotypes carried lower generation probabilities than those common to all four donors.

Donors comprised healthy HIV-negative adults lacking recent acute infections or vaccinations. As for this clone: The target antigen is unknown.

Sequencing was performed with immunoSEQ multiplex PCR; in TCRdb, only in-frame clones are kept and a portion is missing. The sample shows 850,000 to 1,200,000 clones, 65% to 80% of them seen only once. The CDR3 has 13 amino acids. The V and J ends lost 7 bases and 15 bases, in that order; junction bases with no gene match: 8. Looked up from germline, CDR1 is LNHDA and CDR2 is SQIVND (reference sequence). The V gene is TRBV19, the J gene TRBJ2-1, with 14 bases matching TRBD2. The source material was memory CD4+ T cells sorted from blood. The subset here: CD45RA-negative fraction. This TCR was sampled from a man between 18 and 35 years old in good health. CDR3 DNA sequence: TGTGCCAGTACCCCGGGACTAGCGGGGGATTGGTTCTTC. Translating it yields CASTPGLAGDWFF. The variable domain in full, with the rest retrieved from reference TRBV19 and TRBJ2-1, is DGGITQSPKYLFRKEGQNVTLSCEQNLNHDAMYWYRQDPGQGLRLIYYSQIVNDFQKGDIAEGYSVSREKKESFPLTVTSAQKNPTAFYLCASTPGLAGDWFFGPGTRLTVL.